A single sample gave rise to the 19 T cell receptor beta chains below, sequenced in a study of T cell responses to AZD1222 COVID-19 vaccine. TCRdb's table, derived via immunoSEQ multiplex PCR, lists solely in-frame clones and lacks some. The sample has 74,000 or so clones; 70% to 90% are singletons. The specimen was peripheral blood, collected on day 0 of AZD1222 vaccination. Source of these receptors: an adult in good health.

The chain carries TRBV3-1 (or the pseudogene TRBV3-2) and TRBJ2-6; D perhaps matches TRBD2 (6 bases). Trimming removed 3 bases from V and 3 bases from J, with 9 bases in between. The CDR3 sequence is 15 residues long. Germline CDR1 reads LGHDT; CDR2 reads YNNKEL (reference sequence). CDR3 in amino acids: CASSHGGVGANVLTF. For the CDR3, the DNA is TGTGCCAGCAGCCACGGAGGGGTTGGGGCCAACGTCCTGACTTTC.

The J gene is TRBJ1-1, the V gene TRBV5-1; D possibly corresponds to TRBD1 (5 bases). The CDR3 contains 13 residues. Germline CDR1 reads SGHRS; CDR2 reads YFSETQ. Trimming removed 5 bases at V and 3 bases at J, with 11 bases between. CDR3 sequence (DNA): TGCGCCAGCAGAAACTGGGGCGACACTGAAGCTTTCTTT. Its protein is CASRNWGDTEAFF.

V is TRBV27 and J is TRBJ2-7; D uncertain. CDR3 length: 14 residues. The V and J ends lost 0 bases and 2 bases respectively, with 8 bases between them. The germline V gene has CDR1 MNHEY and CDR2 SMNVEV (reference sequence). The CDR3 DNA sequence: TGTGCCAGCAGTTTATCGCGATACCCCTACGAGCAGTACTTC. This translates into CASSLSRYPYEQYF.

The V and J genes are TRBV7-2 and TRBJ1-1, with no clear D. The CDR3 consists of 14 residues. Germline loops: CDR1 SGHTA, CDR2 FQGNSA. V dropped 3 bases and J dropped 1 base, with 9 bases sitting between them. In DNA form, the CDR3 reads TGTGCCAGCAGCTTTAGGGCCGCGAACACTGAAGCTTTCTTT. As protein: CASSFRAANTEAFF. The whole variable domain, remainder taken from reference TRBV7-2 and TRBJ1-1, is GAGVSQSPSNKVTEKGKDVELRCDPISGHTALYWYRQSLGQGLEFLIYFQGNSAPDKSGLPSDRFSAERTGGSVSTLTIQRTQQEDSAVYLCASSFRAANTEAFFGQGTRLTVV.

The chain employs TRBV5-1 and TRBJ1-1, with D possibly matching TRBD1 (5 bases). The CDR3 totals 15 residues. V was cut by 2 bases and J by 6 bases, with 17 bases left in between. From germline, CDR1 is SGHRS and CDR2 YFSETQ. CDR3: CASSFLGAPTAEAFF. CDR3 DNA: TGCGCCAGCAGCTTTCTTGGGGCTCCCACTGCTGAAGCTTTCTTT.

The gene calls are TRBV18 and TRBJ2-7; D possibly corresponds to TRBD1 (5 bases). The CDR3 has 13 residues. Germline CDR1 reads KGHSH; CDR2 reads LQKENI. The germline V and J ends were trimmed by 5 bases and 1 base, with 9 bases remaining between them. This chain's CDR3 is CASSSGQSYEQYF. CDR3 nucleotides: TGTGCCAGCTCATCTGGACAATCCTACGAGCAGTACTTC.

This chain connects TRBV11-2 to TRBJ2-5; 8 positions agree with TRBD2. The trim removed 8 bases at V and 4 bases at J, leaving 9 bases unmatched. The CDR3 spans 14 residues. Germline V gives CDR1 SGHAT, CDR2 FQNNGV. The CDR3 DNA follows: TGTGCCAGCGGCCCCTCCGGGGGGGGAGAGACCCAGTACTTC. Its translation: CASGPSGGGETQYF.

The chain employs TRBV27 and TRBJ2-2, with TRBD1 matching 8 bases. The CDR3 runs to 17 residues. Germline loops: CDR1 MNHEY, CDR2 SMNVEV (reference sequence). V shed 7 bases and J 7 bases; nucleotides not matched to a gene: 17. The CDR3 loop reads CASTSAGTGYRYGELFF. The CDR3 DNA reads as TGTGCCAGCACTTCCGCAGGGACAGGCTATCGGTACGGGGAGCTGTTTTTT.

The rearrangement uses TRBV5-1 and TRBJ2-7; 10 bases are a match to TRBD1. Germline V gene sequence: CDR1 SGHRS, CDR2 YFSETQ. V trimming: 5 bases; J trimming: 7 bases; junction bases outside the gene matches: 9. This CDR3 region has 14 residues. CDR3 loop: CASRGGQGFGEQYF. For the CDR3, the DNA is TGCGCCAGCAGGGGGGGACAGGGGTTTGGAGAGCAGTACTTC.

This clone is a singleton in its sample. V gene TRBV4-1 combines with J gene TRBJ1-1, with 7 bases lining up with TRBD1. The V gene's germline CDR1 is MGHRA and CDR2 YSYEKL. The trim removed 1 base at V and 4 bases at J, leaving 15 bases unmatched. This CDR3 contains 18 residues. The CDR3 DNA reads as TGCGCCAGCAGCCAAGGGACCGTCGGCCGAGGGGGCTTCACTGAAGCTTTCTTT. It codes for CASSQGTVGRGGFTEAFF.

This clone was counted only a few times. As DNA, the CDR3 is TGTGCCAGCAGCGTAGGCGGACACCTGAACACTGAAGCTTTCTTT. It specifies CASSVGGHLNTEAFF. The rearrangement joins TRBV9 to TRBJ1-1; maybe TRBD1 (5 bases). Trimming removed 0 bases from V and 0 bases from J, with 9 bases in between. The CDR3 is made up of 15 amino acids. Looked up from germline, CDR1 is SGDLS and CDR2 is YYNGEE.

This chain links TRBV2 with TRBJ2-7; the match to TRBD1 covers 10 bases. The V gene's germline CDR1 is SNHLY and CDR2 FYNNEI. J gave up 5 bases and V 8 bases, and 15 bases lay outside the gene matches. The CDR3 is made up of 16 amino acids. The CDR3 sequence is CASLSQPGQGSHEQYF. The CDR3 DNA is TGTGCCAGCCTCTCCCAACCGGGACAGGGGTCCCACGAGCAGTACTTC.

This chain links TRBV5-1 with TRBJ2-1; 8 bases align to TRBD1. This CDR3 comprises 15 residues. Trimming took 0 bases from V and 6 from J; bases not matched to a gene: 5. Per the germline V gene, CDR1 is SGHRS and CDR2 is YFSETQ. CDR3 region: CASSLGGTGFNEQFF. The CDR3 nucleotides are TGCGCCAGCAGCTTGGGAGGGACAGGTTTCAATGAGCAGTTCTTC.

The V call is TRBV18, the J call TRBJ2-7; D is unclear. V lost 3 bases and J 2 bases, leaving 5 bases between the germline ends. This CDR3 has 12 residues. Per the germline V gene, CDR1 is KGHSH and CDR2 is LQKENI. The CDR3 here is CASSPSAYEQYF. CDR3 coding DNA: TGTGCCAGCTCACCGTCCGCCTACGAGCAGTACTTC.

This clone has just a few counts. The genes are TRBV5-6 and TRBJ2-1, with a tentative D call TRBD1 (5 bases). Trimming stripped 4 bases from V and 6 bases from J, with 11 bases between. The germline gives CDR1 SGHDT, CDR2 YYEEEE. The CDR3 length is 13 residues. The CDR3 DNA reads TGTGCCAGCAGCCTCCCCCAGGGCAATGAGCAGTTCTTC. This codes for CASSLPQGNEQFF.

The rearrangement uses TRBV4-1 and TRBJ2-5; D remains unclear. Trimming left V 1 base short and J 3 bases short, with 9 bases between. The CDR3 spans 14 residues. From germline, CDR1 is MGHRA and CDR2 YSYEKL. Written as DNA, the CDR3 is TGCGCCAGCAGCCAAGGGCCATCTGAAGAGACCCAGTACTTC. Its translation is CASSQGPSEETQYF.

CDR3 region: CASSLVGDLSYEQYF. In DNA form, the CDR3 reads TGTGCCAGCAGCTTAGTGGGGGATCTCTCCTACGAGCAGTACTTC. The chain links TRBV7-2 to TRBJ2-7; D possibly uses TRBD1 or TRBD2 (5 bases each). Per the germline V gene, CDR1 is SGHTA and CDR2 is FQGNSA. V gave up 1 base and J gave up 0 bases, with 10 bases separating them. The CDR3 length is 15 residues. Combining the CDR3 with reference TRBV7-2 and TRBJ2-7 gives the whole variable domain GAGVSQSPSNKVTEKGKDVELRCDPISGHTALYWYRQSLGQGLEFLIYFQGNSAPDKSGLPSDRFSAERTGGSVSTLTIQRTQQEDSAVYLCASSLVGDLSYEQYFGPGTRLTVT.

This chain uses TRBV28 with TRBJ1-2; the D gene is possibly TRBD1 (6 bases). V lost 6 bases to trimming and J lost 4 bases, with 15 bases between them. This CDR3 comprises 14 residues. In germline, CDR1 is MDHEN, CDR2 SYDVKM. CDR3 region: CASSSTGGPYGYTF. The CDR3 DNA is TGTGCCAGCAGCTCGACAGGTGGTCCCTATGGCTACACCTTC.

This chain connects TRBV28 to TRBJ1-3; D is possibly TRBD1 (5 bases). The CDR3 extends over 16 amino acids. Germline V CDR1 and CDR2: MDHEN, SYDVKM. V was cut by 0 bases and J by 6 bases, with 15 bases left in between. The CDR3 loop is CASSLWGTSNLNTIYF. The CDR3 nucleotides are TGTGCCAGCAGTTTATGGGGGACTTCGAACCTAAACACCATATATTTT.